This section outlines one T cell receptor beta chain sequence together with its context. The specificity of this receptor is unknown. Base quality data are lacking; no much larger clone is found one base away. This entry belongs to a study of shared clonotypes between healthy human individuals (dated by TCRdb to between 2020 and 2021). Looking at the study overall: Three men and a couple of women, aged 18 to 49 years, made up the cohort. Blood TCR repertoires of a handful of healthy adults were deeply sequenced to estimate repertoire size and the extent of clonotype sharing between individuals. Libraries were prepared and TCR repertoires were sequenced by different laboratories using diverse techniques, in order to increase sequencing depth and limit assay-specific biases. Leukapheresis yielded between about 0.94 and 9 billion PBMCs per donor. For each donor, three plates each were used for CD4 naive and CD4 memory, two plates were used for CD8 naive, and one plate was used for CD8 memory.

Healthy HIV-negative adults with no recently reported acute infections or vaccinations were included as donors. Every donor was a Caucasian adult residing in Nashville, Tennessee, USA. Magnetic negative selection was used to enrich CD4+ T cells, after which naive cells were positively selected on CD45RA and the negative fraction became the memory subset. Blood was obtained by leukapheresis, after which PBMCs were separated by Ficoll-Histopaque density gradient centrifugation and cryopreserved in liquid nitrogen vapor phase. Analytical flow cytometry was used to check the purity and quantity of each magnetically sorted T cell population. Genomic DNA was isolated from every sorted fraction and measured by UV absorbance on a Nanodrop 2000c. Using the deep immunoSEQ assay, TCR CDR3 regions were amplified from genomic DNA by multiplex PCR. For each cell subset, the extracted genomic DNA was distributed evenly across all wells of several immunoSEQ 96-well plates, and each plate served as one replicate. For sorted subsets, approximately 190 ng of genomic DNA, equivalent to 25,000 to 30,000 T cell genomes, went into each replicate PCR. The purified libraries were quantified using a Qubit 3.0 fluorometer, sized with a Bioanalyzer 2100, and then quantified again using the KAPA Library Quantification kit. Each immunoSEQ 96-well plate was sequenced on its own single-read 150-cycle Illumina NextSeq 550 flow cell. In the original analysis: Because the immunoSEQ output included only junctional sequences and no quality scores, the filtering could not be the same as the filtering used for full-length reads. Sequences were annotated with PyIR, a Python wrapper for IgBLAST v1.9, and V/J genes and CDR3 were assigned using IMGT germline references. Reads were removed for weak V/J assignments (E-value above 1e-6), missing CDR3, stop codons, out-of-frame junctions, or ambiguous translated residues. V3J clonotypes were defined as sequences sharing an identical inferred V gene, J gene, and CDR3 amino acid sequence. Percentage overlap between repertoires was computed as shared unique clonotypes divided by the size of the smaller repertoire. Three approaches were used to assess repertoire richness: RTK rarefaction, the Chao1 estimator, and Recon v2.1 estimates of unobserved clonotypes. Generation probabilities were computed with OLGA for all TCRbeta clonotypes obtained by the gDNA method from a handful of donors. What TCRdb holds here is the immuneACCESS table cut down to in-frame rearrangements. Part of the clones is not present; checked against another copy, under half of the missing clones reflect an unresolved V gene, and the others are unexplained. Clone size and V and J calls were adopted from that table, with D and trimming inferred from the DNA. This sample is represented by about 1 million clones; around 74% of them were singletons. The leading ten clones occupy 1.4% of the sample.

What the study reported, not specific to this receptor: Rarefaction of sorted-subset datasets indicated incomplete sequencing despite the large sequencing depth. Because the study included only a small number of donors, the genetic and exposure-history diversity represented was limited. When a few donors were compared, the shared fraction of clonotypes was about 5.5% for naive CD4, around 3.6% for naive CD8, 2.3% for memory CD4, and approximately 0.4% for memory CD8. Pairwise subsampling indicated that sequencing depth was expected to affect the degree of clonotype sharing among donors. Sampling was restricted to blood, and TCR repertoires in tissues likely differ from the TCR repertoires found in blood. Higher generation probabilities were observed for clonotypes shared by all four sorted-subset donors than for non-shared clonotypes. Larger estimated clonotype richness was generally found for naive subsets than for memory subsets.

From cysteine to phenylalanine, the CDR3 is 15 amino acids long. The sequence is cut down to CDR3 DNA, 45 bases in frame from base 1. V lost 2 bases and J lost 2 bases; the stretch between them is 10 bases long. The germline V gene (reference sequence) gives CDR1 as SEHNR and CDR2 as FQNEAQ. This TCR derives from a man aged 18 to 30 in good health. The sample taken for sequencing was memory CD4+ T cells sorted from blood. The cell subset or site label on this specimen signifies: CD45RA-negative fraction. Recombination joined TRBV7-9 with TRBJ1-3; 6 matching bases give a weak D call of TRBD1. The base sequence is TGTGCCAGCAGCTTACAGGGGAGTACTGGAAACACCATATATTTT. Its protein product is CASSLQGSTGNTIYF.